Following are 21 T cell receptor beta chains from one sample sequenced in a study of control samples from healthy donors and cancer patients. The method was immunoSEQ multiplex PCR; TCRdb's version includes in-frame clones alone and lacks a portion of them. The sample records more than 95,000 clones, 88% being singletons. Sequencing was done on a sample of blood. These receptors were obtained from a woman between 65 and 79 years old in good health.

This clone appeared a few times. The chain combines TRBV13 with TRBJ2-7, with 11 positions matching TRBD1. Germline V gene lookup returns CDR1 PRHDT and CDR2 FYEKMQ (reference sequence). The V gene end was trimmed by 2 bases and the J gene end by 2 bases; junction bases not matched to a gene: 11. The CDR3 has 18 residues. Here the CDR3 DNA reads TGTGCCAGCAGCTTAACTCCCTGGGACAGGGGGGACCCCTACGAGCAGTACTTC. It translates to CASSLTPWDRGDPYEQYF.

The gene calls are TRBV4-3 and TRBJ2-7; D might be TRBD2 (5 bases). Germline values: CDR1 LGHNA, CDR2 YSLEER. The CDR3 covers 16 residues. The V end was cut by 0 bases, the J end by 2 bases, with 14 bases between. The CDR3 DNA is TGCGCCAGCAGCCAAGATCGAACGAGGGCCACCTACGAGCAGTACTTC. It is translated as CASSQDRTRATYEQYF.

The chain carries TRBV19 and TRBJ1-3; D ambiguous. Germline CDR1 reads LNHDA; CDR2 reads SQIVND (reference sequence). The CDR3 extends over 12 amino acids. The germline V and J ends were trimmed by 4 bases and 2 bases, with 3 bases remaining between them. The CDR3 nucleotides are TGTGCCAGTAGTACGACTGGAAACACCATATATTTT. This sequence encodes CASSTTGNTIYF.

This clone rates as medium-sized. The chain joins TRBV7-3 to TRBJ2-1, with 8 bases lining up with TRBD2. The CDR3 length is 15 residues. CDR1 is SGHTA and CDR2 is FQGTGA in the germline V gene. V shed 6 bases and J 9 bases; nucleotides not matched to a gene: 13. The CDR3 DNA follows: TGTGCCAGCAGTGACCTGGCGGGGGGCCTTGGTGAGCAGTTCTTC. Its translation: CASSDLAGGLGEQFF.

The rearrangement uses TRBV7-9 and TRBJ1-2; D is perhaps TRBD1 (6 bases). The CDR3 runs to 16 residues. The germline CDR1 and CDR2 sequences are SEHNR and FQNEAQ (reference sequence). V dropped 4 bases and J dropped 1 base, with 16 bases sitting between them. CDR3 DNA: TGTGCCAGCAGCTGGAGTCGGGACAAGATTAACTATGGCTACACCTTC. Protein: CASSWSRDKINYGYTF.

The V gene is TRBV11-2, the J gene TRBJ1-6; D is unclear. CDR3 size: 14 residues. Germline V gene lookup returns CDR1 SGHAT and CDR2 FQNNGV. V was shortened by 5 bases and J by 9 bases, with 14 bases between the two germline ends. CDR3 in amino acids: CASSIAGSGSPLHF. The CDR3 region has the DNA TGTGCCAGCAGCATAGCGGGAAGTGGTTCACCCCTCCACTTT.

The rearrangement joins TRBV5-4 to TRBJ2-7; 8 nucleotides line up with TRBD1. Trimming cost V 4 bases and J 1 base; bases outside gene matches: 4. Germline V gives CDR1 SGHNT, CDR2 YYREEE (reference sequence). The CDR3 is made up of 14 amino acids. CDR3 residues: CASSLGQGSYEQYF. The CDR3 region has the DNA TGTGCCAGCAGCCTAGGACAGGGATCCTACGAGCAGTACTTC. Full variable domain (missing parts from reference TRBV5-4 and TRBJ2-7): ETGVTQSPTHLIKTRGQQVTLRCSSQSGHNTVSWYQQALGQGPQFIFQYYREEENGRGNFPPRFSGLQFPNYSSELNVNALELDDSALYLCASSLGQGSYEQYFGPGTRLTVT.

The CDR3 reads CASSVGTSTEAFF. The CDR3 bases are TGCGCCAGCAGTGTTGGGACAAGCACTGAAGCTTTCTTT. V usage is TRBV10-1 and J usage is TRBJ1-1; a possible D gene is TRBD1 (6 bases). This CDR3 comprises 13 residues. Germline V gene lookup returns CDR1 WNHNN and CDR2 SYGVQD (reference sequence). Trimming cost V 4 bases and J 4 bases, with 10 bases left between them.

CDR3 nucleotides: TGTGCCAGCAGCCGACCCCCGGGACGGGGAAGCACTGAAGCTTTCTTT. This codes for CASSRPPGRGSTEAFF. The chain joins TRBV6-6 to TRBJ1-1; D is perhaps TRBD1 (5 bases). Germline CDR1 and CDR2: MNHNY and SVGAGI (reference sequence). CDR3 length: 16 amino acids. Deletions cut 6 bases from V and 4 bases from J, with 21 bases between.

The chain uses TRBV7-8 and TRBJ2-3; 13 bases match TRBD2. This CDR3 contains 16 residues. Germline CDR1 reads SGHVS; CDR2 reads FQNEAQ. Losses at the gene ends were 4 bases for V and 6 bases for J; bases not matched to a gene: 7. CDR3 nucleotides: TGTGCCAGCAGCTACCCCGGACTAGCGGGGGAGGATACGCAGTATTTT. Amino acids: CASSYPGLAGEDTQYF.

The rearrangement uses TRBV14 and TRBJ2-5; D is unclear. The V end was cut by 4 bases, the J end by 1 base, with 1 base between. The CDR3 runs 11 residues. Per germline, CDR1 SGHDN and CDR2 FVKESK. CDR3 in DNA: TGTGCCAGCAGCCGCCAAGAGACCCAGTACTTC. Residues: CASSRQETQYF. The full variable domain, rest sourced from reference TRBV14 and TRBJ2-5, is EAGVTQFPSHSVIEKGQTVTLRCDPISGHDNLYWYRRVMGKEIKFLLHFVKESKQDESGMPNNRFLAERTGGTYSTLKVQPAELEDSGVYFCASSRQETQYFGPGTRLLVL.

The chain combines TRBV10-2 with TRBJ2-7; either TRBD1 or TRBD2 may supply D (5 bases each). Germline loops: CDR1 WSHSY, CDR2 SAAADI. The CDR3 extends over 14 amino acids. The V end was cut by 8 bases, the J end by 5 bases, with 19 bases between. CDR3 amino acids: CASSSEGLLHEQYF. CDR3 DNA sequence: TGCGCCAGCTCCTCCGAGGGGCTCCTCCACGAGCAGTACTTC.

This clone was counted between two and nine times. This CDR3 is CASSKTGDSTEAFF. For the CDR3, the DNA is TGTGCCAGTTCGAAGACGGGAGATAGCACTGAAGCTTTCTTT. The chain is built from TRBV11-2 and TRBJ1-1; D not certain. The CDR3 is made up of 14 amino acids. V lost 9 bases and J 4 bases, leaving 18 bases between the germline ends. Per germline, CDR1 SGHAT and CDR2 FQNNGV.

The chain links TRBV5-1 to TRBJ2-7, with 9 nucleotides matching TRBD2. Germline V gene data show CDR1 as SGHRS and CDR2 as YFSETQ. The CDR3 runs to 13 residues. Trimming took 7 bases from V and 3 from J; bases not matched to a gene: 5. CDR3 sequence (DNA): TGCGCCAGCGGGAGCGGGGGGTACTACGAGCAGTACTTC. This translates into CASGSGGYYEQYF.

Turning to this clone: Other nucleotide sequences in the sample specify the same CDR3. The chain employs TRBV5-1 and TRBJ2-1; a possible D gene is TRBD2 (7 bases). The V end lost 0 bases, the J end lost 5 bases, and 15 bases lay between the germline ends. There are 16 residues in the CDR3. Germline V gene data show CDR1 as SGHRS and CDR2 as YFSETQ. In DNA form, the CDR3 reads TGCGCCAGCAGCTTGGGGGGGCGGGGGAGAAACAATGAGCAGTTCTTC. Its translation is CASSLGGRGRNNEQFF.

The genes are TRBV5-6 and TRBJ2-3; tentatively, D is TRBD1 (6 bases). With 7 bases removed from V and 6 bases from J, the gap between germline ends came to 24 bases. The CDR3 totals 16 residues. Germline CDR1 is SGHDT and CDR2 is YYEEEE. The CDR3 sequence is CASGPTGRGSWDTQYF. CDR3 DNA sequence: TGTGCCAGCGGCCCGACAGGACGGGGTTCATGGGATACGCAGTATTTT.

The gene calls are TRBV19 and TRBJ1-2; 10 bases fit TRBD1. The germline V gene encodes CDR1 LNHDA and CDR2 SQIVND (reference sequence). The V segment lost 1 base and the J segment 4 bases; nucleotides outside the gene matches: 3. The CDR3 runs to 15 residues. The DNA of the CDR3 is TGTGCCAGTAGTATAGCCGGGGACAGGGGCTATGGCTACACCTTC. Translating gives CASSIAGDRGYGYTF.

Only one count was recorded for this clone. The chain combines TRBV21-1 with TRBJ1-3. TRBV21-1 represents a pseudogene. This CDR3 is 18 amino acids long. CDR3 in DNA: TGTGCCAGCAGAAAGACAACGGGATCTATAGACTCTGGAAACACCATATATTTT. It translates to CASRKTTGSIDSGNTIYF.

The rearrangement links TRBV6-5 to TRBJ1-2; D remains unclear. The CDR3 runs 16 residues. The V end lost 2 bases, the J end lost 5 bases, and 18 bases lay between the germline ends. Germline lookup yields CDR1 MNHEY and CDR2 SVGAGI. CDR3 sequence (DNA): TGTGCCAGCAGTTACCTCGCGTGGGGAGAAGAGTATGGCTACACCTTC. It specifies CASSYLAWGEEYGYTF.

The chain has TRBV6-5 and TRBJ2-7, with D perhaps TRBD1 or TRBD2 (5 bases each). This CDR3 contains 15 residues. Germline V CDR1 and CDR2: MNHEY, SVGAGI. V was pared by 0 bases and J by 4 bases, with 13 bases between. CDR3 loop: CASSYSGTGWYEQYF. The CDR3 DNA is TGTGCCAGCAGTTACTCGGGGACGGGGTGGTACGAGCAGTACTTC.

This clone appeared a few times. The V call is TRBV5-1, the J call TRBJ1-6; a possible D gene is TRBD1 (5 bases). CDR1 SGHRS and CDR2 YFSETQ come from the germline V gene. V was trimmed by 3 bases and J by 6 bases, leaving 13 bases between them. The CDR3 is made up of 15 amino acids. CDR3 nucleotide sequence: TGCGCCAGCAGCTGGAGCTCGGGGGGTAATTCACCCCTCCACTTT. The encoded protein is CASSWSSGGNSPLHF.